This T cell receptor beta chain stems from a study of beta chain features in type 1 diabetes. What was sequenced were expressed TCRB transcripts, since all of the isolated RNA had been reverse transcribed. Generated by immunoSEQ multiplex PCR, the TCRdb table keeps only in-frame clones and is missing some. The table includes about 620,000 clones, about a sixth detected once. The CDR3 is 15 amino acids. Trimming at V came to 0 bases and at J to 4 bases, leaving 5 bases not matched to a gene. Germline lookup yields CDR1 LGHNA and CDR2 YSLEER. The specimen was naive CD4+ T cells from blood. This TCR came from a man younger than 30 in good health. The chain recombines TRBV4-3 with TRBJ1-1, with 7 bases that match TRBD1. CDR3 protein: CASSQDTGAITEAFF. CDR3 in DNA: TGCGCCAGCAGCCAAGATACAGGGGCTATCACTGAAGCTTTCTTT.